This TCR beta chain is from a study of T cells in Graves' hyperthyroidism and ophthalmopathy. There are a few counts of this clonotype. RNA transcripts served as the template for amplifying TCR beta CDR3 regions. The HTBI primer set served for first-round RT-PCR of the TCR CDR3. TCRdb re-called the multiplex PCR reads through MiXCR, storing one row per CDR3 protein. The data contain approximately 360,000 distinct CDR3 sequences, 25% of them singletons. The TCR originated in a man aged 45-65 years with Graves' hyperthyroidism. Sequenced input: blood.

CDR3 amino acids: CASSLVEGPAEQYF. The CDR3 DNA reads TGTGCCAGCAGCTTGGTAGAGGGACCCGCCGAGCAGTACTTC. The chain uses TRBV5-4 and TRBJ2-7; D is perhaps TRBD1 or TRBD2 (5 bases each). This CDR3 has 14 amino acids. V was shortened by 0 bases and J by 6 bases, with 13 bases between the two germline ends. Looked up from germline, CDR1 is SGHNT and CDR2 is YYREEE (reference sequence).